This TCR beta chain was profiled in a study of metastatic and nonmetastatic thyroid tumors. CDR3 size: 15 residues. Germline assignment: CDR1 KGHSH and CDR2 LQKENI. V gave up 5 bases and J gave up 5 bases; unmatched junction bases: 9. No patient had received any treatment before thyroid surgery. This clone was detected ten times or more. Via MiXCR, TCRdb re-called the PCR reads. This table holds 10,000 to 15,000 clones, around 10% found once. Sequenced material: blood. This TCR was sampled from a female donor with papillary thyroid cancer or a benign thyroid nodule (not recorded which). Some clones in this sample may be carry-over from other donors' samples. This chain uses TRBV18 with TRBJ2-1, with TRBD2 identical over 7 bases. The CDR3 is CASSGGGGSDNEQFF. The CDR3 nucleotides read TGTGCCAGCTCAGGAGGCGGGGGTAGTGACAATGAGCAGTTCTTC.